The TCR beta chain described here comes from a study of CD8+ T cells in alopecia areata. In the study overall: Patients in the treated group were given tofacitinib by mouth, 5 to 10 mg twice a day. Study-wide findings and caveats: Many expanded lesional clones persisted in scalp and blood during tofacitinib treatment. Within the top 100, expanded CD8+ clones significantly decreased with tofacitinib, as did scalp clonality.

Extraction and reverse transcription of RNA yielded cDNA as the sequencing template. The data were produced by immunoSEQ multiplex PCR, yet TCRdb's version contains in-frame clones alone and is incomplete. The table lists 200,000 or so clones, about two fifths of them singletons. As to treatment: oral pan-JAK inhibitor, 5-10 mg twice daily. The investigators collected lesional scalp punch biopsies and peripheral blood from alopecia areata patients. A word on this clone: The antigen is not known.

The germline V and J ends were trimmed by 4 bases and 5 bases, with 15 bases remaining between them. Germline V CDR1 and CDR2: SGHRS, YFSETQ. The CDR3 contains 15 residues. The receptor's source is a human donor with alopecia areata. The J gene is TRBJ1-4, the V gene TRBV5-1; D is ambiguous. The material sequenced was CD4+ T cells sorted from blood, taken at roughly week 30, from a patient treated with tofacitinib. This chain's CDR3 is CASSEVGVSNEKLFF. In DNA, the CDR3 is TGCGCCAGCAGCGAAGTGGGAGTCTCCAATGAAAAACTGTTTTTT.